This T cell receptor beta chain was observed in a study of cytomegalovirus exposure and HLA in healthy donors. Across the whole study: A prior study identified approximately 120 million unique TCR beta sequences from some 200 million T cells.

As regards this clone: The antigen remains undetermined.

Study outcomes and limitations: Clonal expansion was found to be greater in HLA-associated TCR beta chains than in equally common others in a later analysis.

The PCR employed 60 Vbeta primers together with 13 Jbeta primers. TCRdb's copy holds only in-frame clones and misses some; the assay was immunoSEQ multiplex PCR. The top ten clones hold less than 3% of a sample with around 140,000 clones, around four fifths of them seen once. Sequenced: PBMCs. The clonotype originates from a female donor in good health and CMV-seronegative.

CDR3 bases: TGTGCCAGCAGTCCGACAGCAACTAATGAAAAACTGTTTTTT. This gives the protein CASSPTATNEKLFF. V gene TRBV6-6 combines with J gene TRBJ1-4; tentative D call: TRBD1 (5 bases). Germline CDR1 reads MNHNY; CDR2 reads SVGAGI (reference sequence). CDR3 length: 14 residues. Between the trimmed V and J ends, which lost 5 bases and 0 bases, there was a span of 7 bases.